The rows below give T cell receptor beta chains drawn from one sample of a study of T cell responses to AZD1222 COVID-19 vaccine. Data came from immunoSEQ multiplex PCR; TCRdb stores just in-frame clones and leaves some out. This sample has some 96,000 clones; 88% occur once, and the top ten carry 16%. Material: peripheral blood, obtained 28 days after the second AZD1222 dose. The receptor source for this set is an adult who received the AZD1222 COVID-19 vaccine. CDR3s include the opening cysteine and the closing phenylalanine or tryptophan. Each record gives: CDR3 protein, CDR3 DNA, clone size, V gene, D gene, J gene. A D gene is named only where the DNA matches it firmly. For some rows the clone size is stated as once, few or many, or as a class when expanded; others skip it.

CDR3: CASYLRGYNYGYTF
DNA: TGTGCCAGCTACCTCAGGGGCTATAACTATGGCTACACCTTC
size: -
V: TRBV28
D: -
J: TRBJ1-2

CDR3: CASSSTGGFSPLHF
DNA: TGTGCCAGCAGCTCGACAGGGGGCTTTTCACCCCTCCACTTT
size: -
V: TRBV7-3
D: TRBD1
J: TRBJ1-6

CDR3: CASSVGVGQPQHF
DNA: TGCGCCAGCAGCGTGGGGGTGGGTCAGCCCCAGCATTTT
size: -
V: TRBV5-1
D: -
J: TRBJ1-5

CDR3: CASRYGTSGSVPQEQFF
DNA: TGTGCCAGCAGATACGGGACTAGCGGGAGTGTCCCCCAGGAGCAGTTCTTC
size: -
V: TRBV5-4
D: TRBD2
J: TRBJ2-1

CDR3: CASSSRQGSYEQYF
DNA: TGTGCCAGCAGCTCCCGACAGGGTTCCTACGAGCAGTACTTC
size: -
V: TRBV5-4
D: TRBD1
J: TRBJ2-7

CDR3: CASRTSGNYGYTF
DNA: TGTGCCAGCAGGACGTCAGGGAACTATGGCTACACCTTC
size: -
V: TRBV6-5
D: -
J: TRBJ1-2

CDR3: CASSLGGQGASNTEAFF
DNA: TGTGCCAGCAGCTTAGGGGGACAGGGGGCTTCGAACACTGAAGCTTTCTTT
size: -
V: TRBV11-3
D: TRBD1
J: TRBJ1-1

CDR3: CASSQTERETQYF
DNA: TGTGCCAGCAGCCAGACAGAAAGAGAGACCCAGTACTTC
size: -
V: TRBV3-1/TRBV3-2
D: -
J: TRBJ2-5

CDR3: CASSPTTGGGYEQYF
DNA: TGTGCCAGCAGCCCAACGACAGGGGGCGGTTACGAGCAGTACTTC
size: -
V: TRBV7-8
D: TRBD1
J: TRBJ2-7

CDR3: CASSLGGTAMNTEAFF
DNA: TGCGCCAGCAGCTTGGGTGGGACAGCGATGAACACTGAAGCTTTCTTT
size: -
V: TRBV5-1
D: TRBD1
J: TRBJ1-1

CDR3: CATSSGTSGRVISYEQYF
DNA: TGTGCCACCAGCAGCGGGACTAGCGGGAGGGTAATATCCTACGAGCAGTACTTC
size: -
V: TRBV15
D: TRBD2
J: TRBJ2-7

CDR3: CASSQEGIRGLDAYNEQFF
DNA: TGTGCCAGCAGCCAAGAAGGGATACGCGGACTAGACGCCTACAATGAGCAGTTCTTC
size: few
V: TRBV3-1/TRBV3-2
D: TRBD2
J: TRBJ2-1

CDR3: CASSYSPGQGYGYTF
DNA: TGTGCCAGTAGTTATTCTCCGGGACAGGGCTATGGCTACACCTTC
size: once
V: TRBV19
D: TRBD1
J: TRBJ1-2

CDR3: CASSHLASTYNEQFF
DNA: TGTGCCAGCAGTCATCTAGCGTCTACCTACAATGAGCAGTTCTTC
size: few
V: TRBV6-5
D: -
J: TRBJ2-1

CDR3: CASSQEGSHVDNEQFF
DNA: TGTGCCAGCAGCCAAGAGGGATCTCACGTAGACAATGAGCAGTTCTTC
size: -
V: TRBV4-2
D: -
J: TRBJ2-1

CDR3: CASSIGPQGRGYTF
DNA: TGTGCCAGTAGTATCGGACCACAGGGAAGGGGCTACACCTTC
size: -
V: TRBV19
D: -
J: TRBJ1-2

CDR3: CASSSSYKIIWTVNTEAFF
DNA: TGTGCCAGCAGCTCCTCTTACAAAATTATATGGACGGTAAACACTGAAGCTTTCTTT
size: -
V: TRBV7-9
D: -
J: TRBJ1-1

CDR3: CASSYSLPGAYEQYF
DNA: TGTGCCAGCAGTTACTCGCTTCCAGGAGCCTACGAGCAGTACTTC
size: -
V: TRBV6-6
D: -
J: TRBJ2-7

CDR3: CASSSGLSNYGYTF
DNA: TGTGCCAGCAGCTCGGGACTTTCAAACTATGGCTACACCTTC
size: -
V: TRBV7-9
D: -
J: TRBJ1-2

CDR3: CASALSEGASFEQYF
DNA: TGTGCCAGCGCTCTTAGTGAGGGGGCATCGTTTGAGCAGTACTTC
size: -
V: TRBV28
D: TRBD1
J: TRBJ2-7

CDR3: CASSLVFGQSSYEQYF
DNA: TGTGCCAGCAGTTTAGTGTTCGGTCAGAGCTCCTACGAGCAGTACTTC
size: -
V: TRBV28
D: -
J: TRBJ2-7

CDR3: CASSKRGDTRYEQYF
DNA: TGTGCCAGCAGCAAAAGAGGGGACACTCGGTACGAGCAGTACTTC
size: -
V: TRBV21-1
D: -
J: TRBJ2-7

CDR3: CASSFRRIDEQYF
DNA: TGTGCCAGCAGTTTCCGCCGGATTGATGAGCAGTACTTC
size: -
V: TRBV27
D: -
J: TRBJ2-7

CDR3: CSVGATNEKLFF
DNA: TGCAGCGTTGGTGCAACTAATGAAAAACTGTTTTTT
size: -
V: TRBV29-1
D: -
J: TRBJ1-4

CDR3: CASSLVVTGVREQYF
DNA: TGCGCCAGCAGCTTGGTCGTGACAGGGGTTCGCGAGCAGTACTTC
size: -
V: TRBV5-1
D: TRBD1
J: TRBJ2-7

CDR3: CASSLDRDRYYSNQPQHF
DNA: TGTGCCAGTAGCCTCGACAGGGACCGATATTATAGCAATCAGCCCCAGCATTTT
size: -
V: TRBV19
D: TRBD1
J: TRBJ1-5

CDR3: CASSQTANTEAFF
DNA: TGCGCCAGTTCCCAGACAGCGAACACTGAAGCTTTCTTT
size: once
V: TRBV10-1
D: -
J: TRBJ1-1

CDR3: CAVQAGSNEQFF
DNA: TGTGCCGTGCAAGCGGGGAGCAATGAGCAGTTCTTC
size: -
V: TRBV10-3
D: TRBD2
J: TRBJ2-1

CDR3: CASSVVSTGVVDTQYF
DNA: TGTGCCAGCAGCGTAGTTTCGACGGGAGTAGTGGATACGCAGTATTTT
size: -
V: TRBV9
D: -
J: TRBJ2-3

CDR3: CATSRRGSGTENEKLFF
DNA: TGTGCCACCAGCAGGAGGGGAAGCGGGACAGAAAATGAAAAACTGTTTTTT
size: -
V: TRBV15
D: TRBD1
J: TRBJ1-4

CDR3: CASRRTSGSYEQYF
DNA: TGTGCCAGCAGGAGGACTAGCGGATCCTACGAGCAGTACTTC
size: -
V: TRBV2
D: TRBD2
J: TRBJ2-7

CDR3: CASSLPGQGLVFGEKLFF
DNA: TGCGCCAGCAGCTTACCGGGACAGGGCTTAGTCTTTGGGGAAAAACTGTTTTTT
size: -
V: TRBV5-1
D: TRBD1
J: TRBJ1-4

CDR3: CASSKITGTVNTEAFF
DNA: TGTGCCAGCAGCAAGATAACGGGGACAGTGAACACTGAAGCTTTCTTT
size: -
V: TRBV6-2/TRBV6-3
D: TRBD1
J: TRBJ1-1

CDR3: CASSDILAGAQETQYF
DNA: TGTGCCAGCAGTGATATACTAGCGGGAGCCCAAGAGACCCAGTACTTC
size: -
V: TRBV25-1
D: TRBD2
J: TRBJ2-5

CDR3: CASIEPGRGYEQYF
DNA: TGTGCCAGCATCGAACCTGGGAGGGGCTACGAGCAGTACTTC
size: -
V: TRBV6-5
D: TRBD2
J: TRBJ2-7

CDR3: CASSQGAAALAKNIQYF
DNA: TGTGCCAGCAGCCAAGGAGCTGCTGCCCTAGCCAAAAACATTCAGTACTTC
size: -
V: TRBV4-2
D: -
J: TRBJ2-4

CDR3: CASSFDIRAEAFF
DNA: TGTGCCAGCAGCTTTGATATTCGGGCTGAAGCTTTCTTT
size: few
V: TRBV11-3
D: -
J: TRBJ1-1

CDR3: CASRHQQGRGYGYTF
DNA: TGTGCCAGCAGACACCAACAGGGACGGGGCTATGGCTACACCTTC
size: -
V: TRBV6-6
D: -
J: TRBJ1-2

CDR3: CASSLEVDSSLYGYTF
DNA: TGTGCCAGCAGTCTGGAAGTCGACAGCAGTCTATATGGCTACACCTTC
size: once
V: TRBV28
D: -
J: TRBJ1-2

CDR3: CASSGRFGTGAVTDTIYF
DNA: TGTGCCAGCAGCGGCAGATTCGGGACAGGTGCTGTTACGGACACCATATATTTT
size: -
V: TRBV9
D: TRBD1
J: TRBJ1-3

CDR3: CASSQDPQLADSLPWQYF
DNA: TGTGCCAGCAGCCAAGATCCTCAACTAGCGGATTCCTTACCCTGGCAGTACTTC
size: -
V: TRBV3-1/TRBV3-2
D: TRBD2
J: TRBJ2-7

CDR3: CASSPGGYQPQHF
DNA: TGCGCCAGCAGCCCAGGGGGCTATCAGCCCCAGCATTTT
size: once
V: TRBV4-1
D: TRBD1
J: TRBJ1-5

CDR3: CASRTTGLNPEQYF
DNA: TGTGCCAGCAGGACAACAGGGTTGAATCCCGAGCAGTACTTC
size: -
V: TRBV28
D: -
J: TRBJ2-7

CDR3: CASSLPGGGPNEKLFF
DNA: TGTGCCAGCAGCCTCCCCGGGGGGGGTCCTAATGAAAAACTGTTTTTT
size: -
V: TRBV5-5
D: -
J: TRBJ1-4

CDR3: CASGLAGAGAWDYEQYF
DNA: TGTGCTAGTGGTTTAGCCGGGGCGGGAGCTTGGGACTACGAGCAGTACTTC
size: -
V: TRBV12-5
D: TRBD2
J: TRBJ2-7

CDR3: CASRETATNYGYTF
DNA: TGTGCCAGCAGGGAGACCGCTACTAACTATGGCTACACCTTC
size: -
V: TRBV6-5
D: -
J: TRBJ1-2

CDR3: CASTTTYGGVNEQYF
DNA: TGTGCCAGTACCACCACTTATGGGGGAGTTAACGAGCAGTACTTC
size: -
V: TRBV19
D: -
J: TRBJ2-7

CDR3: CASSRILGGGAMVYNEQFF
DNA: TGTGCCAGCAGCCGGATCCTAGGGGGCGGTGCGATGGTTTACAATGAGCAGTTCTTC
size: -
V: TRBV5-6
D: TRBD1
J: TRBJ2-1

CDR3: CASSQGGQPQHF
DNA: TGTGCCAGCAGCCAAGGGGGTCAGCCCCAGCATTTT
size: -
V: TRBV3-1/TRBV3-2
D: -
J: TRBJ1-5

CDR3: CASSVGTGSMMGETQYF
DNA: TGTGCCAGCAGCGTCGGGACAGGGAGTATGATGGGAGAGACCCAGTACTTC
size: -
V: TRBV9
D: TRBD1
J: TRBJ2-5

CDR3: CASSQNNEQFF
DNA: TGCGCCAGCAGTCAAAACAATGAGCAGTTCTTC
size: few
V: TRBV4-1
D: -
J: TRBJ2-1

CDR3: CASGRDINQPQHF
DNA: TGTGCTAGCGGACGAGACATCAATCAGCCCCAGCATTTT
size: -
V: TRBV12-5
D: -
J: TRBJ1-5

CDR3: CASSSSFGTFSNQPQHF
DNA: TGTGCCAGCAGCTCCTCCTTTGGGACATTTAGCAATCAGCCCCAGCATTTT
size: -
V: TRBV5-8
D: -
J: TRBJ1-5

CDR3: CASSIRGVSGNTIYF
DNA: TGTGCCAGCAGCATCAGGGGCGTCTCTGGAAACACCATATATTTT
size: -
V: TRBV2
D: -
J: TRBJ1-3